Described below is a single TCR beta chain sequence and its context. In the study's own analysis: Reference gene primer amplification yielded estimated nucleated cell counts. Sequenced by immunoSEQ multiplex PCR; TCRdb stores in-frame clones only, minus some. The V and J calls and clone size were taken over from that table, and D and trimming were inferred from the DNA. The table lists about 240,000 clones, roughly 80% of them singletons. This record comes from a study of blood T cell repertoires in COVID-19. Sequenced material: peripheral blood. The source of this sequence is a woman aged 18 to 35 with acute or convalescent COVID-19.

The CDR3 coding sequence is TGTGCCTGGAGGGATCCAGGGGCAGGCAATCAGCCCCAGCATTTT. Its translation: CAWRDPGAGNQPQHF. The chain has TRBV30 and TRBJ1-5; D is possibly TRBD1 (6 bases). The V end was cut by 3 bases, the J end by 2 bases, with 14 bases between. This CDR3 region has 15 residues. Germline V gene lookup returns CDR1 GTSNPN and CDR2 SVGIG (reference sequence).